The rows below give T cell receptor beta chains drawn from one sample of a study of blood T cell repertoires in COVID-19. The assay was immunoSEQ multiplex PCR, and TCRdb's table has in-frame clones only and misses some. The sample yields 45,000 to 60,000 clones, 75% to 85% seen once. The source material was peripheral blood. All receptors derive from a human donor with acute or convalescent COVID-19. The donor label of this sample is uncertain. The conserved cysteine and the conserved F or W are not part of the CDR3 here. Each record gives: CDR3 protein, CDR3 length, V gene, J gene.

ASSPRTGKRSYNEQF	15	TRBV28	TRBJ2-1
ASSYGSGTQYEQY	13	TRBV6-5	TRBJ2-7
ASSYSRGGLNGYT	13	TRBV27	TRBJ1-2
ASSDSVTSPYYEQY	14	TRBV10-2	TRBJ2-7
ASSLGSDQGVSEF	13	TRBV11-3	TRBJ2-1
ASGQTGLPYYSNQPQH	16	TRBV28	TRBJ1-5
ASRPGTDYEQY	11	TRBV12-2	TRBJ2-7
ASSYSRLLAGGQETQY	16	TRBV6-2/TRBV6-3	TRBJ2-5
ASRTTSEQY	9	TRBV23-1	TRBJ2-7
ASSYVSSGGYEQY	13	TRBV6-2/TRBV6-3	TRBJ2-7
AAKWDRPYEQY	11	TRBV13	TRBJ2-7
ACTGNTEAF	9	TRBV12-3/TRBV12-4	TRBJ1-1
SASVEASTQH	10	TRBV20-1	TRBJ1-5
ASSQERLGNTIY	12	TRBV4-2	TRBJ1-3
ASSRDYSSTDTQY	13	TRBV4-3	TRBJ2-3
ASSPWTSGREETQY	14	TRBV11-3	TRBJ2-5
ASSRTGPYEQY	11	TRBV6-5	TRBJ2-7
ASSVAPRNEQF	11	TRBV9	TRBJ2-1
ASNLAGGGTDTQY	13	TRBV5-4	TRBJ2-3
ASSQDPGNQPQH	12	TRBV4-2	TRBJ1-5
SASGGDKDTEAF	12	TRBV20-1	TRBJ1-1
ASSIGTGNTEAF	12	TRBV19	TRBJ1-1
ASSRGQRILTEAF	13	TRBV6-2/TRBV6-3	TRBJ1-1
ACVLAGGLFNNEQF	14	TRBV30	TRBJ2-1
ATSRQGGGNTIY	12	TRBV15	TRBJ1-3
ATRTGATSGANVLT	14	TRBV28	TRBJ2-6
ASSLLPGDTEAF	12	TRBV19	TRBJ1-1
SVDAGDRGKLF	11	TRBV29-1	TRBJ1-4
ASSQDRGDEKLF	12	TRBV7-9	TRBJ1-4
ASSPPDRYDGYT	12	TRBV28	TRBJ1-2
ASSLAGAKNIQY	12	TRBV6-5	TRBJ2-4
SASSGSGHEQF	11	TRBV20-1	TRBJ2-1
ASSLGRAEKLF	11	TRBV27	TRBJ1-4
SVVRGQGEAF	10	TRBV29-1	TRBJ1-1
ASSLGSWAGSLNEQF	15	TRBV11-3	TRBJ2-1